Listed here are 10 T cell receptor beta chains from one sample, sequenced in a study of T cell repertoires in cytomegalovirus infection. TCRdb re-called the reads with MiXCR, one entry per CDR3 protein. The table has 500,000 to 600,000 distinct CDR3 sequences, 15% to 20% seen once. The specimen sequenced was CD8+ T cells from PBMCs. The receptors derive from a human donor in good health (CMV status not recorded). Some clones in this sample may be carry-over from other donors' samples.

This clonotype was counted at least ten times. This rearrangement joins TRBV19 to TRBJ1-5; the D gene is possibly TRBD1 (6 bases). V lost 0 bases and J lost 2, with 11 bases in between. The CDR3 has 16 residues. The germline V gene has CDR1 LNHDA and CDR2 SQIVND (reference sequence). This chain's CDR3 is CASSIDRGEGNQPQHF. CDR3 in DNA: TGTGCCAGTAGTATAGACAGGGGCGAAGGCAATCAGCCCCAGCATTTT. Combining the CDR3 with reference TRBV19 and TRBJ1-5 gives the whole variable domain DGGITQSPKYLFRKEGQNVTLSCEQNLNHDAMYWYRQDPGQGLRLIYYSQIVNDFQKGDIAEGYSVSREKKESFPLTVTSAQKNPTAFYLCASSIDRGEGNQPQHFGDGTRLSIL.

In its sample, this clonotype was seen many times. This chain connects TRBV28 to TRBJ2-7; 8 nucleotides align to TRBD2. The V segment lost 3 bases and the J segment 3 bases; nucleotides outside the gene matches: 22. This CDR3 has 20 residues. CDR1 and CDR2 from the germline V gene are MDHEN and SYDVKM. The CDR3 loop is CASSFDYKETGGPEVYEQYF. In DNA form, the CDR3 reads TGTGCCAGCAGTTTTGACTATAAAGAGACGGGAGGGCCGGAAGTCTACGAGCAGTACTTC.

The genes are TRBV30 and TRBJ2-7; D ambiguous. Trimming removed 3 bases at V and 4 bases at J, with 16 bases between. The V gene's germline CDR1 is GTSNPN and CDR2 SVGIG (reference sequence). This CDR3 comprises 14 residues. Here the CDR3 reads CAWSITNSLYEQYF. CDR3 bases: TGTGCCTGGAGCATTACGAACTCCTTGTACGAGCAGTACTTC. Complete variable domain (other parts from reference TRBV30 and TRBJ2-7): SQTIHQWPATLVQPVGSPLSLECTVEGTSNPNLYWYRQAAGRGLQLLFYSVGIGQISSEVPQNLSASRPQDRQFILSSKKLLLSDSGFYLCAWSITNSLYEQYFGPGTRLTVT.

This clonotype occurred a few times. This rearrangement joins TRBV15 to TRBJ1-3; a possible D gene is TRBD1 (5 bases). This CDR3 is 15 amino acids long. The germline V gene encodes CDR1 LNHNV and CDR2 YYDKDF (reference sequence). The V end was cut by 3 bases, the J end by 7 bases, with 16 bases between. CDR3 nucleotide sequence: TGTGCCACCAGCAGGCCCCAGGGTTCCCGGAACACCATATATTTT. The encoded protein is CATSRPQGSRNTIYF.

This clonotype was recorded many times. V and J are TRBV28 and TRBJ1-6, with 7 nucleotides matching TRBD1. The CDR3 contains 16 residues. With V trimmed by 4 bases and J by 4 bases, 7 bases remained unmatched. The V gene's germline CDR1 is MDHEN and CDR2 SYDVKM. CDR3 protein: CASSSLRDSYNSPLHF. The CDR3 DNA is TGTGCCAGCAGTTCCCTCCGGGACAGTTATAATTCACCCCTCCACTTT.

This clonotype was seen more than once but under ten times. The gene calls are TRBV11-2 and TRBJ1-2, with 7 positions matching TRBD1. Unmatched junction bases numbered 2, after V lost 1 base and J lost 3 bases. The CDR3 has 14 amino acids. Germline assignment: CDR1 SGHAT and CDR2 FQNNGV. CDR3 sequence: CASSLGGQHYGYTF. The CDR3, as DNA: TGTGCCAGCAGCTTAGGGGGACAGCACTATGGCTACACCTTC.

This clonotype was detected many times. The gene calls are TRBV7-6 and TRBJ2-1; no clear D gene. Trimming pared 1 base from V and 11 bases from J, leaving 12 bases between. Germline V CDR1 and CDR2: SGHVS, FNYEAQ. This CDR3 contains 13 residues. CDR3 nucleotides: TGTGCCAGCAGCTTAGGCCAGGCACGGAAGCAGTTCTTC. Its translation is CASSLGQARKQFF.

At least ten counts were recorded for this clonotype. CDR3 sequence (DNA): TGTGCCAGCAGTCCTGGGGGGGGACTAGCGGATCTCTACGAGCAGTACTTC. It is translated as CASSPGGGLADLYEQYF. The chain recombines TRBV7-6 with TRBJ2-7, with TRBD2 matching 11 bases. V was clipped by 6 bases and J by 3 bases; unmatched bases: 13. There are 17 residues in the CDR3. CDR1 and CDR2 from the germline V gene are SGHVS and FNYEAQ.

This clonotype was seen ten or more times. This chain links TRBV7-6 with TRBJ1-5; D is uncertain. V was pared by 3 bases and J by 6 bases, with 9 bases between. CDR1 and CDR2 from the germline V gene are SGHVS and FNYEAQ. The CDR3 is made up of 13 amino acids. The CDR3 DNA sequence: TGTGCCAGCAGCTTTTCGGCCGTTCAGCCCCAGCATTTT. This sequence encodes CASSFSAVQPQHF.

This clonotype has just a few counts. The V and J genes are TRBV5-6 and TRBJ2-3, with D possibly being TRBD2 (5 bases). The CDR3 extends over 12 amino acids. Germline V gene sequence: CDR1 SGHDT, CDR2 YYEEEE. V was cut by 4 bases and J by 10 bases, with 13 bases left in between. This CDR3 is CASSQGRDPQYF. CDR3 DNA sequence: TGTGCCAGCAGCCAAGGACGGGATCCGCAGTATTTT.